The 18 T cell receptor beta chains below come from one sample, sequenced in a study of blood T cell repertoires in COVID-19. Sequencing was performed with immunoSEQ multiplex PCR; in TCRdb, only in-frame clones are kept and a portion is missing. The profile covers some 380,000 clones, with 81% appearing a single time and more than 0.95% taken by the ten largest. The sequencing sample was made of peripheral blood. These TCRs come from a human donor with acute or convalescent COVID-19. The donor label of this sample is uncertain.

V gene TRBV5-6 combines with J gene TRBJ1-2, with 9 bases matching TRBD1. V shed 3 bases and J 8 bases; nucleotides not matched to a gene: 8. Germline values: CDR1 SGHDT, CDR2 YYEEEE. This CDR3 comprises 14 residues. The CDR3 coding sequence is TGTGCCAGCAGCTCCGGGACAGGGACAAGGGGCTACACCTTC. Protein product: CASSSGTGTRGYTF.

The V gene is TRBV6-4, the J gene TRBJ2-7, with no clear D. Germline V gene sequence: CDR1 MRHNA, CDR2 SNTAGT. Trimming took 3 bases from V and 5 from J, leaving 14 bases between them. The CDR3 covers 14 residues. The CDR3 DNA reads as TGTGCCAGCAGTGATAGGAGATTGAGGAACGAGCAGTACTTC. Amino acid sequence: CASSDRRLRNEQYF.

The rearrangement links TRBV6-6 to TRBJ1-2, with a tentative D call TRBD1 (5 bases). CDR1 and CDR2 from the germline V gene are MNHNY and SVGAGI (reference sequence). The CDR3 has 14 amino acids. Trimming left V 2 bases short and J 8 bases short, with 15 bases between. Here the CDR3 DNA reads TGTGCCAGCAGTTACCCGCAAGGGGAATCAGGCTACACCTTC. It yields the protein CASSYPQGESGYTF.

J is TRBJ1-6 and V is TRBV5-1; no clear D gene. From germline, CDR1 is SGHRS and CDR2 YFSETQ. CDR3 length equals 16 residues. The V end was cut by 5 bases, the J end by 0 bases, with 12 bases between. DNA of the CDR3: TGCGCCAGCAGGGTGCAGGCCAGCTCCTATAATTCACCCCTCCACTTT. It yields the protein CASRVQASSYNSPLHF.

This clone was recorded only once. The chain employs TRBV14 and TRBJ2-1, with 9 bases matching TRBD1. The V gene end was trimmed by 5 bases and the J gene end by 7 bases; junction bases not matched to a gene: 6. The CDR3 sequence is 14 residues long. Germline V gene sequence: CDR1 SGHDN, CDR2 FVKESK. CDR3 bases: TGTGCCAGCAGCACCTACAGGGGGCGGAATGAGCAGTTCTTC. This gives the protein CASSTYRGRNEQFF.

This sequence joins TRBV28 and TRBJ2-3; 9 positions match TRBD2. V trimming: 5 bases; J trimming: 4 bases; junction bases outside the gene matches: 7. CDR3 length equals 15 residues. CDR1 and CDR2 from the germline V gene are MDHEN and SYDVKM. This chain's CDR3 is CASSRATSGPDTQYF. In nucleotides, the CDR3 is TGTGCCAGCAGTCGCGCGACTAGCGGCCCAGATACGCAGTATTTT.

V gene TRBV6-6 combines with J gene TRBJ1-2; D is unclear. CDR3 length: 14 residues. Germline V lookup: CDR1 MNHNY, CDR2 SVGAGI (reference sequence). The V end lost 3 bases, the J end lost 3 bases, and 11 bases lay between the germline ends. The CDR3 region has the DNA TGTGCCAGCAGTTATTCCCGAGGGTACTATGGCTACACCTTC. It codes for CASSYSRGYYGYTF.

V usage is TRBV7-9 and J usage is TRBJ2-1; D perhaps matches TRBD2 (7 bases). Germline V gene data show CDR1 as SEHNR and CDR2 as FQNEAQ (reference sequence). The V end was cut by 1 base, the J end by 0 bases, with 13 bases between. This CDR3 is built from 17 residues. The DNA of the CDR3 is TGTGCCAGCAGCTTAGTGGGCGGGGGCAGCTCCTACAATGAGCAGTTCTTC. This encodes CASSLVGGGSSYNEQFF.

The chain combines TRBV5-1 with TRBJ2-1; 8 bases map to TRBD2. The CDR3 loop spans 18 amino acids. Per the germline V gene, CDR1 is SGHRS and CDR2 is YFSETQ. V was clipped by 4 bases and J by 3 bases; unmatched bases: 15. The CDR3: CASSAPGLGVLLYNEQFF. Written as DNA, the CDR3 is TGCGCCAGCAGCGCGCCGGGACTAGGGGTCCTTCTCTACAATGAGCAGTTCTTC.

The CDR3 reads CAWSAGYNEQFF. The DNA for the CDR3 is TGTGCCTGGAGCGCGGGGTACAATGAGCAGTTCTTC. The genes are TRBV30 and TRBJ2-1, with D possibly being TRBD2 (6 bases). The V gene lost 3 bases and the J gene lost 4 bases, with 7 bases spanning the gap. The CDR3 is 12 amino acids. Germline V gives CDR1 GTSNPN, CDR2 SVGIG (reference sequence).

CDR3 coding DNA: TGTGCCAGCAGCCGGGGGCCGGGGGGCCGAAACACCATATATTTT. Its protein product is CASSRGPGGRNTIYF. The rearrangement uses TRBV3-1 (or the pseudogene TRBV3-2) and TRBJ1-3; D perhaps matches TRBD1 (6 bases). V dropped 4 bases and J dropped 5 bases, with 15 bases sitting between them. Germline V gene sequence: CDR1 LGHDT, CDR2 YNNKEL (reference sequence). The CDR3 totals 15 residues.

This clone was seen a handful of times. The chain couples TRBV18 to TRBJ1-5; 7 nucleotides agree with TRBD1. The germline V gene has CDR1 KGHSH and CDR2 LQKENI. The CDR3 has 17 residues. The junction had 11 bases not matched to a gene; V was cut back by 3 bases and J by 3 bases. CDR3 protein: CASSPSRDRAVNQPQHF. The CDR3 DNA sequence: TGTGCCAGCTCACCTAGCCGGGACAGAGCAGTCAATCAGCCCCAGCATTTT.

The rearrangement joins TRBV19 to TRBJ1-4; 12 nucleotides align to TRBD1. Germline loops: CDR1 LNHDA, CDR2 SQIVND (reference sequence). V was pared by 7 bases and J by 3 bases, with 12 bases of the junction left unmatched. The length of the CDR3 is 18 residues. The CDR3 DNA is TGTGCCAGTAACAAATCCGGGACAGGGGGCCGAGCTAATGAAAAACTGTTTTTT. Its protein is CASNKSGTGGRANEKLFF. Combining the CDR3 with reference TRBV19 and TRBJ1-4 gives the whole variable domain DGGITQSPKYLFRKEGQNVTLSCEQNLNHDAMYWYRQDPGQGLRLIYYSQIVNDFQKGDIAEGYSVSREKKESFPLTVTSAQKNPTAFYLCASNKSGTGGRANEKLFFGSGTQLSVL.

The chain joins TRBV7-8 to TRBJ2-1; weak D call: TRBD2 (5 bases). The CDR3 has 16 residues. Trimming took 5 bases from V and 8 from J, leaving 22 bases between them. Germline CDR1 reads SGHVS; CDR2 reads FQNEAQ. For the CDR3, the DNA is TGTGCCAGCAGCCCCCACGCCACGGTCGGAGGTGATGAGCAGTTCTTC. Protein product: CASSPHATVGGDEQFF.

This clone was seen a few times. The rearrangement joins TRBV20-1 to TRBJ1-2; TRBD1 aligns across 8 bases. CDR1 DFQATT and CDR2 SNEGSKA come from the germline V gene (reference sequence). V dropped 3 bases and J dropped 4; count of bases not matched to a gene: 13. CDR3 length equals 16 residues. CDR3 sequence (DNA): TGCAGTGCTAGTGCAACCGGGACAGGATTCACCTATGGCTACACCTTC. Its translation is CSASATGTGFTYGYTF.

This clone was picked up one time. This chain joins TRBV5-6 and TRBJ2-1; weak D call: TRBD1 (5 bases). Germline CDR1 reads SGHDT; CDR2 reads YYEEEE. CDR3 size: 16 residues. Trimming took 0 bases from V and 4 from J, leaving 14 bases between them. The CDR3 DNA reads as TGTGCCAGCAGCTTGGAGGGGCCCGTTCTGTACAATGAGCAGTTCTTC. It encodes CASSLEGPVLYNEQFF.

CDR3 sequence (DNA): TGCGCCAGCAGCTTGGGTACGGGAGTCATACGGGATGAGCAGTTCTTC. Protein sequence: CASSLGTGVIRDEQFF. V is TRBV5-1 and J is TRBJ2-1, with D tentatively TRBD2 (6 bases). The CDR3 sequence is 16 residues long. The ends were cut back, 0 bases at V and 8 bases at J, with 18 bases in the middle. The germline V gene has CDR1 SGHRS and CDR2 YFSETQ.

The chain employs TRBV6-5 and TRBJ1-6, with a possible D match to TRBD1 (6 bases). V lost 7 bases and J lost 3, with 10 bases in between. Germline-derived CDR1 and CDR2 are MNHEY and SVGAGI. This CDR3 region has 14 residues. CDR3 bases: TGTGCCAGCACCAAGGGGGACTATAATTCACCCCTCCACTTT. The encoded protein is CASTKGDYNSPLHF.